This T cell receptor beta chain was captured by sequencing in a study of blood T cell repertoires in COVID-19. Whole-study context: Donors in the United States, Italy and Spain gave samples during acute or convalescent COVID-19.

The V segment lost 4 bases and the J segment 5 bases; nucleotides outside the gene matches: 9. CDR1 MGHRA and CDR2 YSYEKL come from the germline V gene. CDR3 size: 15 residues. In the study's own analysis: The assay estimated nucleated cells by amplifying reference gene primers. The repertoire was sequenced with immunoSEQ multiplex PCR; TCRdb's copy has only in-frame clones and lacks some. The V and J calls and the clone size are those of that table, but D and trimming were determined from the DNA. The sample shows 35,000 to 50,000 clones, more than 70% of them seen only once. The chain has TRBV4-1 and TRBJ2-7; 9 nucleotides match TRBD1. The sequence was collected from a woman between 65 and 79 years old with acute or convalescent COVID-19. The sequencing sample was made of peripheral blood. CDR3 in DNA: TGCGCCAGCAGCCGCCGACAGGGGGTAGGTGACGAGCAGTACTTC. This gives the protein CASSRRQGVGDEQYF.